This entry lists 30 T cell receptor beta chains sequenced from one sample in a study of cytomegalovirus exposure and HLA in healthy donors. Primers for the PCR totalled 60 Vbeta and 13 Jbeta. Libraries were prepared by immunoSEQ multiplex PCR; TCRdb keeps only in-frame clonotypes and omits some of them. The table includes roughly 290,000 clones, 75% to 90% detected once. Sequenced material: PBMCs. The receptors here all came from a girl aged 2-15 years in good health and CMV-seronegative.

The V gene is TRBV29-1, the J gene TRBJ1-3; 7 nucleotides align to TRBD1. Germline loops: CDR1 SQVTM, CDR2 ANQGSEA. The junction had 3 bases not matched to a gene; V was cut back by 4 bases and J by 3 bases. CDR3 size: 13 residues. CDR3 amino acids: CSVAGQLGNTIYF. The CDR3 coding sequence is TGCAGCGTTGCGGGACAGCTTGGAAACACCATATATTTT.

The rearrangement links TRBV6-1 to TRBJ1-2, with D possibly TRBD1 on 5 matching bases. Germline lookup yields CDR1 MNHNS and CDR2 SASEGT. This CDR3 has 12 residues. The V end lost 3 bases, the J end lost 7 bases, and 9 bases lay between the germline ends. CDR3 amino acids: CASSDRVAGYTF. CDR3 nucleotide sequence: TGTGCCAGCAGTGACAGGGTGGCTGGCTACACCTTC.

This chain joins TRBV6-5 and TRBJ1-5; D is perhaps TRBD1 (5 bases). Germline loops: CDR1 MNHEY, CDR2 SVGAGI. This CDR3 spans 15 amino acids. Trimming took 8 bases from V and 3 from J, leaving 17 bases between them. As DNA, the CDR3 is TGTGCCAGCCAACGGGGGAGGCTGGCCAATCAGCCCCAGCATTTT. It is translated as CASQRGRLANQPQHF.

The V call is TRBV6-1, the J call TRBJ1-6; maybe TRBD1 (5 bases). V shed 7 bases and J shed 3 bases, with 13 bases lying between them. CDR3 length: 15 residues. CDR1 and CDR2 from the germline V gene are MNHNS and SASEGT. The CDR3: CASKAGIDYNSPLHF. DNA of the CDR3: TGTGCCAGCAAGGCAGGGATAGACTATAATTCACCCCTCCACTTT.

This chain uses TRBV5-1 with TRBJ1-5, with 9 bases fitting TRBD1. The CDR3 consists of 15 residues. J gave up 2 bases and V 0 bases, and 0 bases lay outside the gene matches. In germline, CDR1 is SGHRS, CDR2 YFSETQ. The DNA for the CDR3 is TGCGCCAGCAGCTTGGGGACAGGGGGCAATCAGCCCCAGCATTTT. Its translation is CASSLGTGGNQPQHF.

The V and J genes are TRBV6-1 and TRBJ1-5; 9 bases line up with TRBD1. The CDR3 is 16 residues long. V shed 2 bases, J shed 7 bases, and the junction held 9 bases outside the gene matches. Germline V CDR1 and CDR2: MNHNS, SASEGT. The DNA of the CDR3 is TGTGCCAGCAGTGAAAATTTGGGGACAGGGTCACAGCCCCAGCATTTT. This encodes CASSENLGTGSQPQHF.

The rearrangement uses TRBV27 and TRBJ2-7; 7 nucleotides match TRBD1. With 6 bases clipped from V and 2 bases from J, the junction kept 7 bases outside the gene matches. The germline V gene encodes CDR1 MNHEY and CDR2 SMNVEV (reference sequence). This CDR3 region has 14 residues. The CDR3 region is CASRKPGQTYEQYF. The DNA of the CDR3 is TGTGCCAGCAGAAAGCCGGGACAGACCTACGAGCAGTACTTC.

The genes are TRBV19 and TRBJ1-6; D is ambiguous. The CDR3 contains 14 residues. V lost 2 bases and J 7 bases, leaving 9 bases between the germline ends. Germline CDR1 is LNHDA and CDR2 is SQIVND (reference sequence). CDR3 residues: CASSIRLGNSPLHF. For the CDR3, the DNA is TGTGCCAGTAGTATAAGACTAGGGAATTCACCCCTCCACTTT.

The chain carries TRBV5-4 and TRBJ2-7; TRBD2 is a possible D gene (5 bases). The germline V gene encodes CDR1 SGHNT and CDR2 YYREEE (reference sequence). This CDR3 has 13 amino acids. V was pared by 4 bases and J by 3 bases, with 11 bases between. The CDR3 DNA reads as TGTGCCAGCAGCGGAGGCCTCTTCTACGAGCAGTACTTC. Amino acid sequence: CASSGGLFYEQYF. Full variable domain (missing parts from reference TRBV5-4 and TRBJ2-7): ETGVTQSPTHLIKTRGQQVTLRCSSQSGHNTVSWYQQALGQGPQFIFQYYREEENGRGNFPPRFSGLQFPNYSSELNVNALELDDSALYLCASSGGLFYEQYFGPGTRLTVT.

The sample holds a few counts of this clone. This CDR3 reads CASSFPGGDTQYF. The CDR3 DNA sequence: TGTGCCAGCAGTTTCCCCGGCGGGGATACGCAGTATTTT. The chain uses TRBV27 and TRBJ2-3, with D perhaps TRBD2 (5 bases). The CDR3 totals 13 residues. Trimming cost V 3 bases and J 6 bases, with 10 bases left between them. The germline gives CDR1 MNHEY, CDR2 SMNVEV (reference sequence).

The count of this clone is one. The rearrangement links TRBV7-9 to TRBJ2-7; TRBD2 matches at 11 bases. V dropped 1 base and J dropped 3; count of bases not matched to a gene: 2. CDR1 and CDR2 from the germline V gene are SEHNR and FQNEAQ (reference sequence). This CDR3 is built from 15 residues. For the CDR3, the DNA is TGTGCCAGCAGCTTAGAACTAGCGGGGGACTACGAGCAGTACTTC. Its translation is CASSLELAGDYEQYF. Drawing the rest from reference TRBV7-9 and TRBJ2-7, the complete variable domain is DTGVSQNPRHKITKRGQNVTFRCDPISEHNRLYWYRQTLGQGPEFLTYFQNEAQLEKSRLLSDRFSAERPKGSFSTLEIQRTEQGDSAMYLCASSLELAGDYEQYFGPGTRLTVT.

V gene TRBV19 combines with J gene TRBJ2-7; 9 positions agree with TRBD1. J lost 5 bases, V lost 6 bases, and 8 bases had no gene match. The CDR3 is 14 residues long. Germline values: CDR1 LNHDA, CDR2 SQIVND (reference sequence). This CDR3 is CASSPADRGHEQYF. In DNA, the CDR3 is TGTGCCAGTAGCCCGGCGGACAGGGGCCACGAGCAGTACTTC.

As regards this clone: The junction does not match germline at one end; this may be a read error. The V gene is TRBV7-9, the J gene TRBJ1-1; D may be TRBD1 (6 bases). CDR1 and CDR2 (germline): SEHNR, FQNEAQ (reference sequence). CDR3 length: 14 residues. CDR3 amino acids: CSSSSDSSVVGAFF. The DNA of the CDR3 is TGTTCCAGCAGCTCGGACAGTTCGGTCGTAGGAGCTTTCTTT.

Of note for this clone: Compared with germline, one end of the junction differs, possibly owing to a read error. This rearrangement joins TRBV7-9 to TRBJ2-3, with a tentative D call TRBD2 (5 bases). The CDR3 has 16 residues. Germline assignment: CDR1 SEHNR and CDR2 FQNEAQ (reference sequence). The CDR3 bases are TGTTCCAGCAGCCGTAAACGTGCGGGCAACACAGATACGCAGTATTTT. Amino acid sequence: CSSSRKRAGNTDTQYF.

This chain uses TRBV2 with TRBJ2-2; no clear D gene. Trimming cost V 4 bases and J 5 bases, with 14 bases left between them. The CDR3 is made up of 15 amino acids. CDR1 is SNHLY, CDR2 FYNNEI, per germline. CDR3 region: CASSVYTVRTGELFF. The CDR3 DNA reads as TGTGCCAGCAGTGTTTACACAGTGAGAACCGGGGAGCTGTTTTTT.

The rearrangement joins TRBV28 to TRBJ2-6, with D perhaps matching TRBD1 (5 bases). The CDR3 has 16 amino acids. The V gene lost 3 bases and the J gene lost 1 base, with 10 bases spanning the gap. Germline CDR1 is MDHEN and CDR2 is SYDVKM. The CDR3 sequence is CASSLYGASGANVLTF. CDR3 bases: TGTGCCAGCAGTTTGTATGGGGCGTCTGGGGCCAACGTCCTGACTTTC.

The chain carries TRBV5-1 and TRBJ2-1; D gene unclear. Trimming stripped 0 bases from V and 0 bases from J, with 10 bases between. Germline CDR1 and CDR2: SGHRS and YFSETQ. There are 16 residues in the CDR3. CDR3 in amino acids: CASSLGARSSYNEQFF. The CDR3 DNA reads TGCGCCAGCAGCTTGGGGGCGCGAAGCTCCTACAATGAGCAGTTCTTC.

The chain employs TRBV11-2 and TRBJ2-6; possibly TRBD1 for D (5 bases). The germline CDR1 and CDR2 sequences are SGHAT and FQNNGV. This CDR3 region has 16 residues. Between the trimmed V and J ends, which lost 5 bases and 0 bases, there was a span of 11 bases. The CDR3 coding sequence is TGTGCCAGCAGCCCCCATCAGGGCTCTGGGGCCAACGTCCTGACTTTC. Translation: CASSPHQGSGANVLTF.

This clone appeared a single time. V gene TRBV6-5 combines with J gene TRBJ2-7; 10 bases match TRBD1. The CDR3 runs 14 residues. CDR1 is MNHEY and CDR2 is SVGAGI in the germline V gene. V dropped 5 bases and J dropped 2; count of bases not matched to a gene: 3. This CDR3 reads CASSLGTGAYEQYF. The CDR3 DNA sequence: TGTGCCAGCAGTCTCGGGACAGGGGCCTACGAGCAGTACTTC.

The genes are TRBV27 and TRBJ1-5; tentative D call: TRBD1 (6 bases). Deletions cut 4 bases from V and 2 bases from J, with 9 bases between. This CDR3 spans 14 amino acids. The germline CDR1 and CDR2 sequences are MNHEY and SMNVEV (reference sequence). The CDR3 bases are TGTGCCAGCAGTTCAGGGGAAGGCAATCAGCCCCAGCATTTT. Protein product: CASSSGEGNQPQHF.

The V gene is TRBV5-1, the J gene TRBJ2-7; the D gene is possibly TRBD2 (6 bases). The germline CDR1 and CDR2 sequences are SGHRS and YFSETQ. The CDR3 covers 15 residues. V lost 2 bases and J lost 0, with 12 bases in between. The CDR3 loop reads CASSFAAGSSYEQYF. In nucleotides, the CDR3 is TGCGCCAGCAGCTTCGCAGCGGGTAGCTCCTACGAGCAGTACTTC.

The chain joins TRBV19 to TRBJ1-2; 9 bases match TRBD1. V lost 5 bases to trimming and J lost 1 base; unmatched junction nucleotides: 5. CDR3 length equals 15 residues. Germline CDR1 and CDR2: LNHDA and SQIVND (reference sequence). CDR3 DNA: TGTGCCAGTAGTCTTCGACAGGGGGTTAACTATGGCTACACCTTC. This codes for CASSLRQGVNYGYTF.

The chain is built from TRBV5-8 and TRBJ2-5, with 9 bases that match TRBD2. This CDR3 has 15 amino acids. From germline, CDR1 is SGHTS and CDR2 YDEGEE. J was trimmed by 5 bases and V by 0 bases; bases with no gene match: 5. CDR3 loop: CASSLESGRRETQYF. DNA for the CDR3: TGTGCCAGCAGCTTGGAAAGCGGGAGGAGGGAGACCCAGTACTTC.

The gene calls are TRBV2 and TRBJ1-5; 11 positions match TRBD1. Losses at the gene ends were 3 bases for V and 2 bases for J; bases not matched to a gene: 3. Germline V gene sequence: CDR1 SNHLY, CDR2 FYNNEI. The CDR3 spans 16 residues. CDR3 amino acids: CASSEGTGGGNQPQHF. As DNA, the CDR3 is TGTGCCAGCAGTGAGGGGACAGGGGGTGGCAATCAGCCCCAGCATTTT.

The V and J genes are TRBV29-1 and TRBJ2-5, with 7 bases identical to TRBD1. The germline CDR1 and CDR2 sequences are SQVTM and ANQGSEA. The CDR3 is made up of 13 amino acids. V lost 1 base to trimming and J lost 7 bases; unmatched junction nucleotides: 6. The CDR3 DNA is TGCAGCGTTGAAGCCGGGACAGAAGGGACCCAGTACTTC. Its protein product is CSVEAGTEGTQYF.

The V gene is TRBV28, the J gene TRBJ2-3; 10 bases align to TRBD2. The junction had 8 bases not matched to a gene; V was cut back by 7 bases and J by 7 bases. Germline loops: CDR1 MDHEN, CDR2 SYDVKM. The CDR3 loop spans 14 amino acids. In DNA form, the CDR3 reads TGTGCCAGCACCACCCAGCGGGAGGGAAATACGCAGTATTTT. This codes for CASTTQREGNTQYF.

The rearrangement links TRBV5-6 to TRBJ2-7; D unresolved. There are 11 residues in the CDR3. With 3 bases removed from V and 12 bases from J, the gap between germline ends came to 13 bases. Germline V lookup: CDR1 SGHDT, CDR2 YYEEEE. The CDR3 sequence is CASSSDSKRYF. The CDR3 DNA follows: TGTGCCAGCAGCTCAGACTCGAAGCGGTACTTC. Full variable domain (rest looked up from reference TRBV5-6 and TRBJ2-7): DAGVTQSPTHLIKTRGQQVTLRCSPKSGHDTVSWYQQALGQGPQFIFQYYEEEERQRGNFPDRFSGHQFPNYSSELNVNALLLGDSALYLCASSSDSKRYFGPGTRLTVT.

The chain links TRBV6-1 to TRBJ1-1; unclear D gene. There are 11 residues in the CDR3. V was clipped by 7 bases and J by 4 bases, with 7 bases between them. From germline, CDR1 is MNHNS and CDR2 SASEGT. The CDR3 protein is CASTRVTEAFF. The CDR3 DNA is TGTGCCAGCACTCGGGTCACTGAAGCTTTCTTT.

This clone has a handful of counts. This chain joins TRBV9 and TRBJ1-1, with 7 positions matching TRBD1. This CDR3 region has 15 residues. The J segment lost 3 bases and the V segment lost 4 bases, leaving 9 bases of the junction unmatched. CDR1 is SGDLS and CDR2 is YYNGEE in the germline V gene. The CDR3 coding sequence is TGTGCCAGCAGCAGCTCGGGACAGTATTACACTGAAGCTTTCTTT. As protein: CASSSSGQYYTEAFF.

This chain connects TRBV28 to TRBJ1-5; 9 bases map to TRBD1. The V and J ends lost 3 bases and 6 bases, in that order; junction bases with no gene match: 9. The CDR3 has 16 amino acids. Per germline, CDR1 MDHEN and CDR2 SYDVKM. The CDR3 region has the DNA TGTGCCAGCAGTTTTTTTATAACAGGGGGCAGTCAGCCCCAGCATTTT. This sequence encodes CASSFFITGGSQPQHF.